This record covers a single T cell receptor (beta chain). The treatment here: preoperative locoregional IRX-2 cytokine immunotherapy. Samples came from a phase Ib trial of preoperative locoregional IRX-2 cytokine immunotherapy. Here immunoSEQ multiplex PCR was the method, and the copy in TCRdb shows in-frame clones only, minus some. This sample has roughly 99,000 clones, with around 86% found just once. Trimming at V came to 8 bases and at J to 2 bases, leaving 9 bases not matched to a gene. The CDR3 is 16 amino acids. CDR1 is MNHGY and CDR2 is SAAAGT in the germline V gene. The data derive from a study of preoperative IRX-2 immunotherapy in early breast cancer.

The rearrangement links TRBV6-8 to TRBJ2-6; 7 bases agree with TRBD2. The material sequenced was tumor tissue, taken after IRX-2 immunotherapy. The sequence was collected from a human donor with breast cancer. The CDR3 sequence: CASGDPGRAGANVLTF. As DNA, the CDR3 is TGTGCCAGCGGGGACCCAGGGAGGGCTGGGGCCAACGTCCTGACTTTC.